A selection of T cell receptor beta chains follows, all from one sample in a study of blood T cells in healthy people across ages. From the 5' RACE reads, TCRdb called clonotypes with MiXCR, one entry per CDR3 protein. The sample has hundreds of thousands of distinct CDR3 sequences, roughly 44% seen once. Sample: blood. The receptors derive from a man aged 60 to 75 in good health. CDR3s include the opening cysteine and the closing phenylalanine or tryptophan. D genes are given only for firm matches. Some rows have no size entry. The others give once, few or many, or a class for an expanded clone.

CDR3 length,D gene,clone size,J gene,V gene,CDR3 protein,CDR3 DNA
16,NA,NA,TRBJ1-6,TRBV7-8,CASSARDRTYNSPLHF,TGTGCCAGCAGCGCCCGAGACAGGACGTATAATTCACCCCTCCACTTT
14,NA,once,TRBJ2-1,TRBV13,CASSVEAGSNEQFF,TGTGCCAGCAGCGTAGAGGCTGGGAGCAATGAGCAGTTCTTC
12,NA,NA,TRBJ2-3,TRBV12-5,CAPWTKTDTQYF,TGTGCTCCCTGGACAAAAACAGATACGCAGTATTTT
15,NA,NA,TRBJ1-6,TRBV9,CASSPSGSYNSPLHF,TGTGCCAGCAGCCCGTCCGGGAGCTATAATTCACCCCTCCACTTT
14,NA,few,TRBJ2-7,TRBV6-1,CASSERTGLGEQYF,TGTGCCAGCAGTGAAAGAACAGGGTTAGGTGAGCAGTACTTC
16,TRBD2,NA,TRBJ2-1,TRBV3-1,CASSQETAGGRNEQFF,TGTGCCAGCAGCCAAGAGACAGCGGGGGGCCGGAATGAGCAGTTCTTC
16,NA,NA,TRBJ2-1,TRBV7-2,CASSNAGHRTYNEQFF,TGTGCCAGCAGCAACGCGGGACATAGGACCTACAATGAGCAGTTCTTC
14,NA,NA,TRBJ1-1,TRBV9,CASSNGPLNTEAFF,TGTGCCAGCAGCAACGGGCCCCTGAACACTGAAGCTTTCTTT
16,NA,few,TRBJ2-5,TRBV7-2,CASSLAFSSLQETQYF,TGTGCCAGCAGCTTAGCGTTTAGCTCGTTACAAGAGACCCAGTACTTC
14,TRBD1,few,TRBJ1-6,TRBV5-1,CASSPGTGASPLHF,TGCGCCAGCAGCCCCGGGACAGGGGCTTCACCCCTCCACTTT
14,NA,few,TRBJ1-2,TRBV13,CASSLVQGGYGYTF,TGTGCCAGCAGCTTAGTACAGGGAGGCTATGGCTACACCTTC
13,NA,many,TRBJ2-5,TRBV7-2,CASSRVGAPTQYF,TGTGCCAGCAGCCGAGTCGGGGCTCCCACCCAGTACTTC
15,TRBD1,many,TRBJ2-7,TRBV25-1,CASSRSGTGGAEQYF,TGTGCCAGCAGCCGTTCCGGGACAGGGGGCGCCGAGCAGTACTTC